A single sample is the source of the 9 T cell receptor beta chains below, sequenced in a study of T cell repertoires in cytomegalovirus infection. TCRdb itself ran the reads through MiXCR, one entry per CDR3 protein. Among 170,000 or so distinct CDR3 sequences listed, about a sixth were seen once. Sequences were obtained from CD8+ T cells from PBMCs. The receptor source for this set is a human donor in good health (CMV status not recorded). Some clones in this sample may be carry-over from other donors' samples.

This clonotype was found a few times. This CDR3 reads CASRPARWDTEAFF. CDR3 DNA: TGTGCCAGCAGGCCGGCCCGGTGGGACACTGAAGCTTTCTTT. The rearrangement links TRBV12-3 or TRBV12-4 to TRBJ1-1; D gene ambiguous. The CDR3 is made up of 14 amino acids. V gave up 6 bases and J gave up 3 bases, with 14 bases separating them.

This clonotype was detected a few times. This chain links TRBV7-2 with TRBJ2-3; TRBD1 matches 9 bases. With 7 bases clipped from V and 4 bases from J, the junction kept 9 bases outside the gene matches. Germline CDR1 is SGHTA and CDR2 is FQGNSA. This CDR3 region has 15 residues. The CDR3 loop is CASNQDRGRADTQYF. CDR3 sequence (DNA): TGTGCCAGCAACCAGGACAGGGGAAGGGCAGATACGCAGTATTTT.

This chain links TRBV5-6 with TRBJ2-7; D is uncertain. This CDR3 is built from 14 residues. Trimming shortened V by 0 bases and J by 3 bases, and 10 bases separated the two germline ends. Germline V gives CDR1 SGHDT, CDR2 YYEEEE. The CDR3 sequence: CASSLGGSFYEQYF. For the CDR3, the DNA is TGTGCCAGCAGCTTGGGAGGCAGCTTCTACGAGCAGTACTTC.

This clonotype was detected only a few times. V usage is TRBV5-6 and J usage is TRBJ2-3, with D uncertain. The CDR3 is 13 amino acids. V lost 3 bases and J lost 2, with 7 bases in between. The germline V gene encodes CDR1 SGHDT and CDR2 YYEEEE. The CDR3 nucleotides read TGTGCCAGCAGCTCAGACAACACAGATACGCAGTATTTT. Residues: CASSSDNTDTQYF.

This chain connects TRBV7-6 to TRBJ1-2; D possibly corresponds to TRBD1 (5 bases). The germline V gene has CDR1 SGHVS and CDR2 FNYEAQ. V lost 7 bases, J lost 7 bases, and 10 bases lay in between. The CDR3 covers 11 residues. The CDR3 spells CASNQGSGYTF. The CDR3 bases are TGTGCCAGCAACCAGGGATCTGGCTACACCTTC.

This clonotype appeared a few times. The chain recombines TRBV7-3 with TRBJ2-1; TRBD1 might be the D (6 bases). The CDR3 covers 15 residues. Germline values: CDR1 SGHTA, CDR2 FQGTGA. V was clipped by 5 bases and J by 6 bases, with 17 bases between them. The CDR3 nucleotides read TGTGCCAGCAGCAGACCCGGGACATCTTTCAATGAGCAGTTCTTC. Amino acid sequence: CASSRPGTSFNEQFF. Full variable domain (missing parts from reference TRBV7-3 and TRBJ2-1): GAGVSQTPSNKVTEKGKYVELRCDPISGHTALYWYRQSLGQGPEFLIYFQGTGAADDSGLPNDRFFAVRPEGSVSTLKIQRTERGDSAVYLCASSRPGTSFNEQFFGPGTRLTVL.

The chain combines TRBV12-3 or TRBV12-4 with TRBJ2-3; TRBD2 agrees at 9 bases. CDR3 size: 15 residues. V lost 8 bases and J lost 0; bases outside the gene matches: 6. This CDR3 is CASLKGLASTDTQYF. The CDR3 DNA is TGTGCCAGCTTAAAGGGACTAGCTAGCACAGATACGCAGTATTTT.

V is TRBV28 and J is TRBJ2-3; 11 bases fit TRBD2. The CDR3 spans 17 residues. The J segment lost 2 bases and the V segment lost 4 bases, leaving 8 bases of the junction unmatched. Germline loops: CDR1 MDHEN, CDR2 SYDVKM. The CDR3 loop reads CASSSLATSGDTDTQYF. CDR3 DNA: TGTGCCAGCAGTTCCCTCGCGACTAGCGGGGACACAGATACGCAGTATTTT.

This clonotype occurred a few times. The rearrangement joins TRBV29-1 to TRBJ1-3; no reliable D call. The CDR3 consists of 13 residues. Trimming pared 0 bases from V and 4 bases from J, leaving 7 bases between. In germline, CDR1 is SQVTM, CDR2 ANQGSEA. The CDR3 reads CSVEEPTGNTIYF. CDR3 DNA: TGCAGCGTTGAAGAACCGACAGGAAACACCATATATTTT.